The 14 T cell receptor beta chains presented below share a single source sample, sequenced in a study of CD8 T cells in ankylosing spondylitis. Broader study findings: Blood from ankylosing spondylitis patients appeared to carry a characteristic eight-variant TCR beta motif.

TCRdb processed the 5' RACE reads anew with MiXCR; each CDR3 protein has one entry. The sample lists 470,000 or so distinct CDR3 sequences, roughly 26% occurring once. No antigen has been identified for these receptors. The sample comprised blood, either unsorted or a sorted T cell fraction (not recorded which). The receptors come from a male donor with ankylosing spondylitis.

Only a few counts were recorded for this clonotype. The J gene is TRBJ2-2, the V gene TRBV10-3; the D gene is possibly TRBD2 (6 bases). Trimming took 5 bases from V and 4 from J, leaving 14 bases between them. The CDR3 loop spans 15 amino acids. Germline CDR1 ENHRY, CDR2 SYGVKD. This chain's CDR3 is CAISLSGGGTGELFF. The CDR3 bases are TGTGCCATCAGTCTTAGCGGAGGAGGCACCGGGGAGCTGTTTTTT.

The chain links TRBV11-3 to TRBJ1-1; D gene uncertain. The CDR3 covers 14 residues. The V end lost 5 bases, the J end lost 4 bases, and 14 bases lay between the germline ends. Germline CDR1 SGHNT, CDR2 YENEEA. CDR3 sequence reads: CASSPYRVPTEAFF. CDR3 sequence (DNA): TGTGCCAGCAGCCCATATCGTGTCCCCACTGAAGCTTTCTTT.

CDR3 loop: CASSYTDGARSGYTF. The CDR3 DNA reads as TGTGCCAGCAGTTATACGGACGGCGCAAGGAGTGGCTACACCTTC. This chain links TRBV2 with TRBJ1-2; D remains unclear. V lost 5 bases, J lost 7 bases, and 20 bases lay in between. This CDR3 contains 15 residues. The germline CDR1 and CDR2 sequences are SNHLY and FYNNEI.

This chain joins TRBV29-1 and TRBJ2-2; D is unclear. V lost 8 bases and J lost 3, with 7 bases in between. The CDR3 is 11 residues long. Germline CDR1 SQVTM, CDR2 ANQGSEA. The CDR3 DNA reads TGCAGCAGCGAGTACACCGGGGAGCTGTTTTTT. It encodes CSSEYTGELFF.

The rearrangement uses TRBV7-9 and TRBJ2-1; 9 bases line up with TRBD2. From germline, CDR1 is SEHNR and CDR2 FQNEAQ (reference sequence). V lost 4 bases to trimming and J lost 1 base; unmatched junction nucleotides: 2. The CDR3 consists of 15 residues. The CDR3 DNA is TGTGCCAGCAGCTCTAGCGGGACGTCCTACAATGAGCAGTTCTTC. This sequence encodes CASSSSGTSYNEQFF. Drawing the rest from reference TRBV7-9 and TRBJ2-1, the complete variable domain is DTGVSQNPRHKITKRGQNVTFRCDPISEHNRLYWYRQTLGQGPEFLTYFQNEAQLEKSRLLSDRFSAERPKGSFSTLEIQRTEQGDSAMYLCASSSSGTSYNEQFFGPGTRLTVL.

This clonotype was seen more than once but under ten times. The gene calls are TRBV11-2 and TRBJ2-1; weak D call: TRBD1 (6 bases). The V and J ends lost 5 bases and 2 bases respectively, with 10 bases between them. CDR1 and CDR2 from the germline V gene are SGHAT and FQNNGV. This CDR3 is 14 amino acids long. CDR3 in DNA: TGTGCCAGCAGCCGCACAGGGACCTACAATGAGCAGTTCTTC. Translation: CASSRTGTYNEQFF.

This rearrangement joins TRBV6-6 to TRBJ1-2; D is uncertain. Germline lookup yields CDR1 MNHNY and CDR2 SVGAGI (reference sequence). The CDR3 sequence is 12 residues long. The V end was cut by 7 bases, the J end by 11 bases, with 17 bases between. The CDR3 loop is CASTPSRGVYTF. The CDR3 DNA is TGTGCCAGCACCCCGAGCCGCGGGGTTTACACCTTC.

V and J are TRBV4-2 and TRBJ1-2, with D unresolved. The CDR3 runs to 16 residues. Germline-derived CDR1 and CDR2 are LGHNA and YNFKEQ. V was pared by 0 bases and J by 4 bases, with 15 bases between. The DNA of the CDR3 is TGTGCCAGCAGCCAAGATGTACGGTCCTGGGGCTATGGCTACACCTTC. Protein: CASSQDVRSWGYGYTF.

This clonotype has only a few counts. The V gene is TRBV5-1, the J gene TRBJ1-4; D unresolved. The CDR3 is made up of 13 amino acids. Germline CDR1 and CDR2: SGHRS and YFSETQ. V lost 3 bases and J lost 13, with 16 bases in between. The CDR3 coding sequence is TGCGCCAGCAGCTATGGTCAAGAGAGTAGACTGTTTTTT. Amino acids: CASSYGQESRLFF.

This chain connects TRBV29-1 to TRBJ1-1, with 8 bases aligning to TRBD1. Germline CDR1 and CDR2: SQVTM and ANQGSEA. The CDR3 runs to 12 residues. J gave up 3 bases and V 5 bases, and 2 bases lay outside the gene matches. As DNA, the CDR3 is TGCAGCGTTACGGACAGGGACACTGAAGCTTTCTTT. Amino acid sequence: CSVTDRDTEAFF.

This chain connects TRBV6-5 to TRBJ1-1; 7 positions match TRBD1. The CDR3 contains 13 residues. Germline V CDR1 and CDR2: MNHEY, SVGAGI. The trim removed 7 bases at V and 11 bases at J, leaving 13 bases unmatched. This CDR3 reads CASISGQAVHAFF. CDR3 bases: TGTGCCAGCATTAGCGGACAGGCAGTACATGCTTTCTTT.

The rearrangement uses TRBV20-1 and TRBJ2-1; no clear D gene. Germline CDR1 reads DFQATT; CDR2 reads SNEGSKA (reference sequence). The length of the CDR3 is 10 residues. V was trimmed by 2 bases and J by 6 bases, leaving 2 bases between them. CDR3 bases: TGCAGTGCTAGACGCAATGAGCAGTTCTTC. It is translated as CSARRNEQFF.

In this sample, this clonotype turned up a few times. J is TRBJ1-1 and V is TRBV9, with D possibly TRBD1 on 6 matching bases. The V gene lost 0 bases and the J gene lost 6 bases, with 12 bases spanning the gap. The length of the CDR3 is 14 residues. The germline gives CDR1 SGDLS, CDR2 YYNGEE. The CDR3 region is CASSVVPGEAEAFF. CDR3 in DNA: TGTGCCAGCAGCGTAGTACCAGGGGAGGCTGAAGCTTTCTTT.

This clonotype was counted only a few times. The V and J genes are TRBV28 and TRBJ2-7; D is possibly TRBD2 (5 bases). V was shortened by 4 bases and J by 7 bases, with 17 bases between the two germline ends. The CDR3 spans 14 residues. Germline V gene lookup returns CDR1 MDHEN and CDR2 SYDVKM. CDR3 sequence: CASSSPLLPGEQYF. The CDR3 DNA follows: TGTGCCAGCAGTTCCCCACTTCTGCCGGGGGAGCAGTACTTC.